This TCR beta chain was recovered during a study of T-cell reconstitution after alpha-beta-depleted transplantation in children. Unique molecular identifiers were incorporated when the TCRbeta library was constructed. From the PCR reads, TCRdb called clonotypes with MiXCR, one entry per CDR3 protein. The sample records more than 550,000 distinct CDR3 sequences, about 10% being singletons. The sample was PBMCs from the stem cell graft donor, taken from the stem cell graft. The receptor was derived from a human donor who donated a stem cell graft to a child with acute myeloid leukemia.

In nucleotides, the CDR3 is TGCAGTGCCAGAAGGCAAGGGCACGAGCAGTACTTC. This sequence encodes CSARRQGHEQYF. This chain joins TRBV20-1 and TRBJ2-7; D gene uncertain. Per the germline V gene, CDR1 is DFQATT and CDR2 is SNEGSKA (reference sequence). V dropped 6 bases and J dropped 5 bases, with 14 bases sitting between them. This CDR3 has 12 amino acids.